These T cell receptor beta chains were read from a single sample in a study of T-cell reconstitution after alpha-beta-depleted transplantation in children. TCRdb itself ran the PCR reads through MiXCR, one entry per CDR3 protein. The profile shows 20,000 to 25,000 distinct CDR3 sequences, about a tenth of them singletons. Sequenced material: PBMCs from the stem cell graft donor, taken from the stem cell graft. The origin of the receptors is a human donor who donated a stem cell graft to a child with chronic granulomatous disease. The CDR3 runs from the conserved cysteine through the conserved F or W. Each record gives: D gene, V gene, clone size, J gene, CDR3 protein, CDR3 DNA. A D gene is named only where the DNA matches it firmly. Clone size is given for some rows only: seen once, a few or many times, or a class if the clone is expanded.

>.|TRBV4-2|many|TRBJ1-2
CASSPPHHWYGYTF
TGTGCCAGCAGCCCCCCCCACCACTGGTATGGCTACACCTTC
>.|TRBV6-2/TRBV6-3|many|TRBJ2-7
CASSSMPQGNEQYF
TGTGCCAGCAGTTCCATGCCTCAGGGTAACGAGCAGTACTTC
>.|TRBV3-1|many|TRBJ1-1
CASSQRARGTEAFF
TGTGCCAGCAGCCAACGGGCCAGGGGCACTGAAGCTTTCTTT
>.|TRBV5-3|.|TRBJ2-1
CARGPGRSNEQFF
TGTGCCAGGGGCCCCGGACGGTCCAATGAGCAGTTCTTC
>.|TRBV29-1|many|TRBJ2-7
CSAAGRYEQYF
TGCAGCGCCGCCGGAAGATACGAGCAGTACTTC
>.|TRBV7-9|many|TRBJ2-1
CASSWDPDRKLYEQFF
TGTGCCAGCAGCTGGGATCCGGACAGAAAACTTTATGAGCAGTTCTTC
>TRBD2|TRBV11-2|many|TRBJ2-3
CASSLRLAGGRGTDTQYF
TGTGCCAGCAGCTTAAGACTAGCGGGAGGGAGGGGCACAGATACGCAGTATTTT
>.|TRBV29-1|many|TRBJ1-1
CSVEPGQHTEAFF
TGCAGCGTTGAACCGGGCCAGCACACTGAAGCTTTCTTT
>TRBD2|TRBV7-6|many|TRBJ2-1
CASSPAWGGSSYNEQFF
TGTGCCAGCAGCCCCGCCTGGGGGGGGAGCTCCTACAATGAGCAGTTCTTC
>.|TRBV6-2/TRBV6-3|many|TRBJ2-5
CASSVGETQYF
TGTGCCAGCAGTGTCGGGGAGACCCAGTACTTC
>.|TRBV2|many|TRBJ1-1
CASVAGARTEAFF
TGTGCCAGCGTGGCAGGGGCTCGGACTGAAGCTTTCTTT
>TRBD1|TRBV28|many|TRBJ2-1
CASETGGYNEQFF
TGTGCTAGCGAGACAGGGGGGTACAATGAGCAGTTCTTC
>.|TRBV5-1|many|TRBJ1-1
CASSLDGRANTEAFF
TGCGCCAGCAGCTTGGATGGGCGTGCGAACACTGAAGCTTTCTTT
>.|TRBV3-1|many|TRBJ1-4
CASQHNEKLFF
TGTGCCAGTCAGCATAATGAAAAACTGTTTTTT
>TRBD2|TRBV20-1|many|TRBJ2-2
CSASGRAWTGELFF
TGCAGTGCTAGCGGGAGGGCCTGGACCGGGGAGCTGTTTTTT
>.|TRBV12-3/TRBV12-4|medium-sized|TRBJ2-3
CASSLAGGTDTQYF
TGTGCCAGCAGTTTAGCGGGGGGCACAGATACGCAGTATTTT
>TRBD1|TRBV20-1|many|TRBJ2-1
CSAPRGPGQGTNSFSYNEQFF
TGCAGTGCTCCAAGGGGTCCCGGACAGGGTACCAATTCCTTTTCCTACAATGAGCAGTTCTTC
>.|TRBV12-2|.|TRBJ2-1
CASRLEPGTGSYNEQFF
TGTGCAAGTCGCTTAGAGCCCGGGACAGGGTCCTACAATGAGCAGTTCTTC
>.|TRBV12-3/TRBV12-4|many|TRBJ1-1
CASSLGFFAEAFF
TGTGCCAGCAGTTTAGGGTTTTTTGCTGAAGCTTTCTTT
>.|TRBV20-1|many|TRBJ1-2
CSAEGDRTNYGYTF
TGCAGTGCTGAGGGGGACCGCACTAACTATGGCTACACCTTC
>TRBD1|TRBV7-2|many|TRBJ1-5
CASSLGLDRDQPQHF
TGTGCCAGCAGCTTAGGATTGGACAGGGATCAGCCCCAGCATTTT
>.|TRBV5-1|many|TRBJ2-1
CASSFETYRNEQFF
TGCGCCAGCAGCTTTGAGACCTACAGGAATGAGCAGTTCTTC
>.|TRBV25-1|many|TRBJ2-2
CASSGHHGELFF
TGTGCCAGCAGTGGACATCACGGGGAGCTGTTTTTT
>.|TRBV14|many|TRBJ2-1
CASSQDSGSSYNEQFF
TGTGCCAGCAGCCAAGATTCCGGGAGCTCCTACAATGAGCAGTTCTTC
>TRBD1|TRBV9|.|TRBJ2-7
CASSPTGQVTGEQYF
TGTGCCAGCAGCCCTACGGGACAGGTCACTGGCGAGCAGTACTTC
>TRBD2|TRBV20-1|many|TRBJ2-1
CSARQLAGTNEQFF
TGCAGTGCTAGACAGCTAGCGGGTACCAATGAGCAGTTCTTC
>TRBD1|TRBV5-1|medium-sized|TRBJ2-7
CASSLEGTAPTYEQYF
TGCGCCAGCAGCTTGGAAGGGACAGCGCCTACCTACGAGCAGTACTTC
>TRBD2|TRBV20-1|many|TRBJ2-7
CSVRPGLAGAGYEQYF
TGCAGTGTTCGACCGGGACTAGCGGGAGCTGGCTACGAGCAGTACTTC
>TRBD1|TRBV5-1|many|TRBJ2-5
CASSFGQGQETQYF
TGCGCCAGCAGCTTCGGACAGGGACAAGAGACCCAGTACTTC
>.|TRBV29-1|.|TRBJ1-2
CSVEWPAYGYTF
TGCAGCGTTGAATGGCCTGCCTATGGCTACACCTTC
>.|TRBV6-5|many|TRBJ2-1
CASSAAGGGGEQFF
TGTGCCAGCAGCGCGGCAGGGGGAGGGGGTGAGCAGTTCTTC
>.|TRBV4-3|many|TRBJ2-3
CASSQRGADTQYF
TGCGCCAGCAGCCAGAGGGGCGCAGATACGCAGTATTTT
>.|TRBV11-2|many|TRBJ2-6
CASSLDGGTGANVLTF
TGTGCCAGCAGCTTAGATGGGGGGACTGGGGCCAACGTCCTGACTTTC
>.|TRBV3-1|.|TRBJ2-1
CAICPQQGKSYNEQFF
TGTGCCATCTGTCCCCAGCAGGGAAAATCCTACAATGAGCAGTTCTTC
>TRBD2|TRBV20-1|many|TRBJ2-1
CSAVGTSGGVVYNEQFF
TGCAGTGCTGTAGGGACTAGCGGGGGGGTAGTCTACAATGAGCAGTTCTTC
>TRBD1|TRBV11-1|once|TRBJ1-6
CASSTGQHLSSYNSPLHF
TGTGCCAGCAGCACGGGACAGCACTTGAGCTCCTATAATTCACCCCTCCACTTT
>.|TRBV12-3/TRBV12-4|.|TRBJ2-1
CASSLPSNPYNEQFF
TGTGCCAGCAGTTTACCCAGTAACCCCTACAATGAGCAGTTCTTC
>.|TRBV10-3|many|TRBJ2-3
CAITAVPSTDTQYF
TGTGCCATCACAGCGGTGCCTAGCACAGATACGCAGTATTTT
>TRBD2|TRBV7-2|many|TRBJ2-5
CASSPGLAEETQYF
TGTGCCAGCAGCCCCGGACTAGCGGAAGAGACCCAGTACTTC
>.|TRBV7-2|many|TRBJ1-6
CASSLGQGYSPLHF
TGTGCCAGCAGCTTAGGCCAGGGGTATTCACCCCTCCACTTT
>.|TRBV5-5|many|TRBJ2-5
CASSLSGLGETQYF
TGTGCCAGCAGCTTGTCGGGGCTAGGAGAGACCCAGTACTTC
>.|TRBV27|medium-sized|TRBJ1-4
CASMGGSGEKLFF
TGTGCCAGCATGGGAGGGTCCGGTGAAAAACTGTTTTTT
>TRBD1|TRBV5-1|many|TRBJ2-5
CASGPRAGGGEETQYF
TGCGCCAGCGGCCCCCGAGCAGGGGGCGGAGAGGAGACCCAGTACTTC